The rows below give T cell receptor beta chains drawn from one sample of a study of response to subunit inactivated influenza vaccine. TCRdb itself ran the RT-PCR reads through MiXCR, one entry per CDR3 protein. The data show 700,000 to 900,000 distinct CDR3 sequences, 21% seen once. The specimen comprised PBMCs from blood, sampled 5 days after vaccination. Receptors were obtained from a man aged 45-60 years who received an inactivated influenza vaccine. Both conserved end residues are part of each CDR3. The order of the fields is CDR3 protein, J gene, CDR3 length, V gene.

CASSLADGNTDTQYF,TRBJ2-3,15,TRBV5-1
CASSQDRGMVDTQYF,TRBJ2-3,15,TRBV5-1
CSVQTGVETQYF,TRBJ2-5,12,TRBV29-1
CASRTWTGGEGNEQFF,TRBJ2-1,16,TRBV12-3/TRBV12-4
CASSYTADNTEAFF,TRBJ1-1,14,TRBV6-5
CAFSLAQGGGVSNTEAFF,TRBJ1-1,18,TRBV12-3/TRBV12-4
CRADVLNGALIEQFF,TRBJ2-1,15,TRBV20-1
CASSYSGGQGYTF,TRBJ1-2,13,TRBV6-5
CASSPGIAVNTGELFF,TRBJ2-2,16,TRBV5-1
CASSYQAGGYTDTQYF,TRBJ2-3,16,TRBV6-2/TRBV6-3
CASSQVARGAVYGYTF,TRBJ1-2,16,TRBV3-1
CASSFQKTWGQFF,TRBJ2-1,13,TRBV7-2
CSARNSRSSYNSPLHF,TRBJ1-6,16,TRBV20-1
CASALTAIWAGTGELFF,TRBJ2-2,17,TRBV27
CSATPSAWNEQFF,TRBJ2-1,13,TRBV20-1
CASSSSGRQETQYF,TRBJ2-5,14,TRBV28
CASAILGETQYF,TRBJ2-5,12,TRBV5-5
CASSEDGLGTQYF,TRBJ2-5,13,TRBV6-4
CASSLTGQGTYNEQFF,TRBJ2-1,16,TRBV5-1
CASSLVPQGKTEAFF,TRBJ1-1,15,TRBV7-2
CASSSDPRGTEAFF,TRBJ1-1,14,TRBV5-6
CASRALQVTGELFF,TRBJ2-2,14,TRBV2
CASSLVLAGGLAKNIQYF,TRBJ2-4,18,TRBV7-8
CASVPYNEQYF,-,11,TRBV23-1
CAISESRLDSYEQYF,TRBJ2-7,15,TRBV10-3
CASSLGAGQYF,TRBJ2-7,11,TRBV12-3/TRBV12-4
CASTIPGANVLTF,TRBJ2-6,13,TRBV7-9
CASSSSGCDYGYTF,TRBJ1-2,14,TRBV21-1
CASSLGGDAGELFF,TRBJ2-2,14,TRBV13
CASSQDRHEQYF,TRBJ2-7,12,TRBV5-1
CSARTVVGGINLPLHF,TRBJ1-6,16,TRBV20-1
CASSLVGTRSNQPQHF,TRBJ1-5,16,TRBV7-8
CASSPQGIEQFF,TRBJ2-1,12,TRBV7-9
CASSPAARALQETQYF,TRBJ2-5,16,TRBV5-5
CASKGTGFGNEQFF,TRBJ2-1,14,TRBV5-1
CASSTQTSGGFKLQYF,TRBJ2-7,16,TRBV5-6
CSGGRTFQETQYF,TRBJ2-5,13,TRBV29-1
CASSLWPSGTNTQYF,TRBJ2-3,15,TRBV27
CASKRQQNTEAFF,TRBJ1-1,13,TRBV12-3/TRBV12-4
CASSLETGAGEKLFF,TRBJ1-4,15,TRBV7-6
CASSYLVGQGFDGELFF,TRBJ2-2,17,TRBV6-2/TRBV6-3
CASSLGQGRPNEKLFF,TRBJ1-4,16,TRBV7-9
CASSLGSAYEQYF,TRBJ2-7,13,TRBV7-9
CSARVRDRGTVGELFF,TRBJ2-2,16,TRBV20-1
CASKGAANSPLHF,TRBJ1-6,13,TRBV28